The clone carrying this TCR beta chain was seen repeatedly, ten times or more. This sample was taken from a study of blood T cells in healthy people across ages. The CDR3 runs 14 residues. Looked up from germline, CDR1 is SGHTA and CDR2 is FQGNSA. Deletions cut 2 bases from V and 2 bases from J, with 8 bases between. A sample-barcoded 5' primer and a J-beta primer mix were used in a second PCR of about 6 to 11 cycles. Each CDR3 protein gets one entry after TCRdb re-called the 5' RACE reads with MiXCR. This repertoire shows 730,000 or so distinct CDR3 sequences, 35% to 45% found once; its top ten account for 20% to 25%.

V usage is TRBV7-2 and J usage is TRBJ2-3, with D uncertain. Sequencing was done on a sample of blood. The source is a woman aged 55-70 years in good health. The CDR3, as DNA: TGTGCCAGCAGCTTATCGTCGGCCACAGATACGCAGTATTTT. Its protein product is CASSLSSATDTQYF.